Listed below are T cell receptor beta chains from one sample, sequenced in a study of metastatic and nonmetastatic thyroid tumors. MiXCR re-clonotyped the PCR reads for TCRdb. The sample contains 30,000 to 35,000 clones, under 25% of which appear only once. Sequencing was performed on tumor tissue. Receptors originate from a male donor with papillary thyroid cancer or a benign thyroid nodule (not recorded which). Some clones in this sample may be carry-over from other donors' samples. The conserved cysteine and the conserved F or W are not part of the CDR3 here. Some rows have no size entry. The others give once, few or many, or a class for an expanded clone.

clone_size	v_call	j_call	cdr3_aa
medium-sized	TRBV20-1	TRBJ2-7	SARVLPGQGSYEQY
many	TRBV14	TRBJ2-5	ASSQSRQETQY
few	TRBV7-2	TRBJ2-5	ASSLGDQY
many	TRBV15	TRBJ2-1	ATSRIVTGDEQF
once	TRBV30	TRBJ1-1	AWSTITANTEAF
few	TRBV10-2	TRBJ2-1	ASRGQSGKNEQF
many	TRBV12-3/TRBV12-4	TRBJ2-2	ASRVAGANGELF
NA	TRBV20-1	TRBJ2-1	SASQAGGQF
many	TRBV20-1	TRBJ1-5	SASHPKGNQPQH
medium-sized	TRBV19	TRBJ2-1	ASSMVRGSVSYNEQF
many	TRBV7-6	TRBJ2-7	ASSLTTGIEQY
many	TRBV15	TRBJ1-4	ATSISGAPNEKLF
few	TRBV27	TRBJ2-7	ASRYGQGDEQY
few	TRBV15	TRBJ2-7	ATSRDSTPGEQY
many	TRBV4-2	TRBJ2-1	ASSQAGGFGNEQF
many	TRBV2	TRBJ1-1	ASSEGLSTEAF
NA	TRBV6-2/TRBV6-3	TRBJ1-6	ASSYWNSPLH
many	TRBV20-1	TRBJ1-2	SARGRGQGYYGYT
once	TRBV20-1	TRBJ1-1	SSRGPNTEAF
NA	TRBV6-2/TRBV6-3	TRBJ2-1	ASSYSAGGAYNEQF
NA	TRBV7-3	TRBJ2-7	ASSLLTPYEQY
few	TRBV2	TRBJ2-7	ASSSSGSSYEQY
many	TRBV5-1	TRBJ2-1	ASSLAGFNNEQF
NA	TRBV20-1	TRBJ2-1	SARLRARDYNEQL
NA	TRBV7-2	TRBJ2-1	ASRSADGTAPC
NA	TRBV11-2	TRBJ2-1	ASSLDSGNRYNEQF
many	TRBV27	TRBJ2-5	ASGGLAGLQETQY
many	TRBV20-1	TRBJ1-1	SALGQGLNTEAF
many	TRBV9	TRBJ2-7	ASSVEYRGGEQY
NA	TRBV30	TRBJ2-7	AWSGTGIWEQY
many	TRBV10-3	TRBJ2-7	AISLRGASLYEQY
many	TRBV30	TRBJ1-1	AWRRGQFNTEAF
many	TRBV20-1	TRBJ2-3	SASGLAGRKGQY
few	TRBV29-1	TRBJ2-7	SVRTSGGSSYEQY
NA	TRBV19	TRBJ2-1	ASSTVAGYNEQF
NA	TRBV27	TRBJ2-7	ASSPGLAGSEQY
many	TRBV2	TRBJ2-1	ASSRTILAGGPNEQF
few	TRBV24-1	TRBJ1-5	ATSGQHSNQPQH
NA	TRBV24-1	TRBJ2-3	ATSDLVNTDTQY
few	TRBV7-8	TRBJ1-1	ASSSYRGAF
many	TRBV20-1	TRBJ2-3	SASPSGSSDTQY
few	TRBV6-5	TRBJ2-1	ASSYPGLDGNEQF
many	TRBV11-2	TRBJ2-7	ASSLGDRGGYEQY
many	TRBV6-1	TRBJ2-5	ASSRDRGVPETQY
NA	TRBV12-3/TRBV12-4	TRBJ2-2	ASRPGQGFSGELF
NA	TRBV7-8	TRBJ2-7	ASSTAGYEQY
medium-sized	TRBV20-1	TRBJ2-7	SAARSGSRNYEQY
once	TRBV7-8	TRBJ2-1	ASSLATQGFRGQF